These T cell receptor beta chains were read from a single sample in a study of blood T cells in healthy people across ages. TCRdb re-called the 5' RACE reads through MiXCR, storing one row per CDR3 protein. The sample includes 700,000 or so distinct CDR3 sequences, about a fifth seen only once; the top ten take roughly 22%. Material for sequencing was blood. The receptors stem from a man aged 70-80 years in good health. Both conserved end residues are part of each CDR3. The D gene is left open where the match is weak. A row's size may be missing; if present it is once, few, many or a size class.

TRBJ1-4	.	TRBV9	.	CASSKQGGPEKLFF	TGTGCCAGCAGCAAACAGGGTGGCCCTGAAAAACTGTTTTTT
TRBJ1-5	TRBD1	TRBV15	.	CATSGEGQGWQPQHF	TGTGCCACCAGCGGGGAGGGACAGGGTTGGCAGCCCCAGCATTTT
TRBJ2-3	.	TRBV5-1	.	CASSLAREPTDTQYF	TGCGCCAGCAGCTTGGCCAGGGAACCCACAGATACGCAGTATTTT
TRBJ1-1	.	TRBV20-1	.	CSASGWGRNTEAFF	TGCAGTGCCTCGGGGTGGGGGAGGAACACTGAAGCTTTCTTT
TRBJ2-4	.	TRBV13	few	CASSLGQRKNIQYF	TGTGCCAGCAGCTTAGGACAGAGGAAAAACATTCAGTACTTC
TRBJ2-7	TRBD1	TRBV27	few	CASRGPGQGAIYTYEQYF	TGTGCCAGCAGGGGACCGGGACAGGGGGCCATCTATACCTACGAGCAGTACTTC
TRBJ2-7	.	TRBV4-1	.	CASSQDRAVSYEQYF	TGCGCCAGCAGCCAAGATAGAGCGGTATCCTACGAGCAGTACTTC
TRBJ2-5	TRBD1	TRBV5-1	.	CASSTNRGRQETQYF	TGCGCCAGCAGCACGAACAGGGGGCGTCAAGAGACCCAGTACTTC
TRBJ2-5	.	TRBV7-9	few	CASSYGAGGETQYF	TGTGCCAGCAGCTACGGGGCCGGTGGTGAGACCCAGTACTTC
TRBJ2-3	.	TRBV25-1	many	CASSGQGTDTQYF	TGTGCCAGCAGTGGCCAGGGCACAGATACGCAGTATTTT
TRBJ1-4	TRBD1	TRBV13	.	CASSLKGTGGFGEKLFF	TGTGCCAGCAGCTTAAAAGGGACAGGAGGTTTTGGTGAAAAACTGTTTTTT
TRBJ2-5	.	TRBV27	.	CASSTRQSQETQYF	TGTGCCAGCAGTACCCGACAGAGCCAAGAGACCCAGTACTTC
TRBJ2-3	TRBD2	TRBV20-1	few	CSASSPAGLPDTDTQYF	TGCAGTGCTAGTAGCCCCGCGGGACTACCCGACACAGATACGCAGTATTTT
TRBJ2-1	.	TRBV9	.	CASSVGYEQFF	TGTGCCAGCAGCGTAGGTTACGAGCAGTTCTTC
TRBJ2-6	.	TRBV27	few	CASSLSSRSLGANVLTF	TGTGCCAGCAGTTTATCCAGCAGGAGCTTGGGGGCCAACGTCCTGACTTTC
TRBJ2-1	.	TRBV18	.	CASSPPLGQGILNEQFF	TGTGCCAGCTCACCCCCTTTAGGTCAGGGGATATTAAATGAGCAGTTCTTC
TRBJ1-2	.	TRBV20-1	.	CSATRQAPYGYTF	TGCAGTGCTACCCGACAGGCCCCCTATGGCTACACCTTC
TRBJ2-1	.	TRBV11-2	.	CASSSLGLDPYNEQFF	TGTGCCAGCAGCTCCCTTGGACTTGATCCCTACAATGAGCAGTTCTTC
TRBJ1-3	.	TRBV3-1	few	CASSQPGVGNTIYF	TGTGCCAGCAGCCAGCCAGGGGTTGGAAACACCATATATTTT
TRBJ2-5	.	TRBV3-1	.	CASSQERFGAQYF	TGTGCCAGCAGCCAGGAGCGGTTCGGGGCCCAGTACTTC
TRBJ2-3	TRBD2	TRBV6-5	few	CASSQSGGRRDTQYF	TGTGCCAGCAGTCAAAGCGGGGGAAGGAGAGATACGCAGTATTTT
TRBJ2-5	.	TRBV12-3/TRBV12-4	few	CASMAWGAQETQYF	TGTGCCAGCATGGCCTGGGGAGCTCAAGAGACCCAGTACTTC
TRBJ2-3	TRBD1	TRBV5-1	.	CASSLSGTTGGTDTQYF	TGCGCCAGCAGCTTGTCCGGGACAACAGGGGGAACAGATACGCAGTATTTT
TRBJ2-5	.	TRBV9	.	CASSVAPSWGQETQYF	TGTGCCAGCAGCGTAGCGCCCAGCTGGGGGCAAGAGACCCAGTACTTC
TRBJ2-3	TRBD2	TRBV2	.	CASSEVRGSTDTQYF	TGTGCCAGCAGTGAAGTTCGCGGGAGTACAGATACGCAGTATTTT
TRBJ2-1	.	TRBV7-2	many	CASSLRRTAANEQFF	TGTGCCAGCAGCTTACGAAGGACAGCAGCAAATGAGCAGTTCTTC
TRBJ1-1	.	TRBV20-1	few	CSASNYREAFF	TGCAGTGCTTCGAACTACAGGGAAGCTTTCTTT
TRBJ2-3	TRBD2	TRBV7-9	few	CASSPYIAGDVTDTQYF	TGTGCCAGCAGCCCCTACATAGCGGGGGATGTCACAGATACGCAGTATTTT
TRBJ1-2	.	TRBV14	.	CASSQEEGYGYTF	TGTGCCAGCAGCCAAGAAGAAGGCTATGGCTACACCTTC
TRBJ2-3	.	TRBV29-1	.	CSVERQDTQYF	TGCAGCGTTGAAAGGCAAGATACGCAGTATTTT
TRBJ1-4	.	TRBV7-9	few	CASSLGSGTEKLFF	TGTGCCAGCAGCTTAGGCTCCGGGACTGAAAAACTGTTTTTT
TRBJ1-1	.	TRBV9	.	CASSVGRGDSEAFF	TGTGCCAGCAGCGTAGGGCGGGGGGACTCTGAAGCTTTCTTT
TRBJ2-3	TRBD2	TRBV5-1	few	CASSSPGLAGSTDTQYF	TGCGCCAGCAGCTCCCCGGGACTAGCGGGAAGCACAGATACGCAGTATTTT
TRBJ2-1	.	TRBV4-3	.	CASSQSSSSYNEQFF	TGCGCCAGCAGCCAAAGCAGTAGCTCCTACAATGAGCAGTTCTTC
TRBJ2-1	.	TRBV5-1	few	CASSSPDGVNEQFF	TGCGCCAGCAGCTCCCCGGACGGCGTCAATGAGCAGTTCTTC
TRBJ1-3	TRBD1	TRBV20-1	few	CSAWDRSGNTIYF	TGCAGTGCTTGGGACAGGTCCGGAAACACCATATATTTT
TRBJ1-2	.	TRBV20-1	.	CSATGSGYGYTF	TGCAGTGCCACGGGCTCAGGCTATGGCTACACCTTC
TRBJ2-1	.	TRBV6-1	.	CASIPAARSYNEQFF	TGTGCCAGCATCCCGGCGGCTCGCTCCTACAATGAGCAGTTCTTC
TRBJ1-2	.	TRBV20-1	.	CSAGNGYTF	TGCAGTGCAGGGAATGGCTACACCTTC
TRBJ2-1	.	TRBV5-6	.	CASSLRPGYRSYNEQFF	TGTGCCAGCAGCCTAAGACCAGGGTACCGCTCCTACAATGAGCAGTTCTTC
TRBJ2-1	.	TRBV7-2	few	CASSLEGGLTYNEQFF	TGTGCCAGCAGCTTAGAGGGCGGGCTTACCTACAATGAGCAGTTCTTC
TRBJ2-1	.	TRBV12-3/TRBV12-4	.	CASSPGISGNEQFF	TGTGCCAGCAGCCCGGGTATTTCTGGGAATGAGCAGTTCTTC
TRBJ2-2	TRBD1	TRBV5-6	few	CASSLGAGTAVTGELFF	TGTGCCAGCAGCTTGGGGGCCGGGACAGCCGTCACCGGGGAGCTGTTTTTT
TRBJ1-3	.	TRBV29-1	.	CSVSDSGNTIYF	TGCAGCGTATCGGACAGCGGAAACACCATATATTTT
TRBJ2-1	.	TRBV29-1	few	CSAERDRRSYNEQFF	TGCAGCGCCGAAAGGGACCGACGCTCCTACAATGAGCAGTTCTTC
TRBJ2-1	TRBD2	TRBV5-1	.	CASSLGGTTSSEQFF	TGCGCCAGCAGCTTGGGGGGGACTACCAGTTCTGAGCAGTTCTTC